This T cell receptor beta chain was recovered during a study of T cell changes during pregnancy in multiple sclerosis. Produced via immunoSEQ multiplex PCR; TCRdb's table is partial and in-frame only. Here the sample spans over 50,000 clones, 70% to 90% being singletons. Germline assignment: CDR1 SEHNR and CDR2 FQNEAQ (reference sequence). Trimming took 2 bases from V and 7 from J, leaving 15 bases between them. This CDR3 is built from 15 residues. This chain joins TRBV7-9 and TRBJ2-1; unclear D gene. The sample was peripheral blood, taken in the first trimester of pregnancy. The source of this sequence is a female donor in good health, enrolled as a control in a pregnancy study. The CDR3 here is CASSLITGLRNEQFF. The CDR3 DNA reads TGTGCCAGCAGCTTAATCACTGGTCTGCGTAATGAGCAGTTCTTC.